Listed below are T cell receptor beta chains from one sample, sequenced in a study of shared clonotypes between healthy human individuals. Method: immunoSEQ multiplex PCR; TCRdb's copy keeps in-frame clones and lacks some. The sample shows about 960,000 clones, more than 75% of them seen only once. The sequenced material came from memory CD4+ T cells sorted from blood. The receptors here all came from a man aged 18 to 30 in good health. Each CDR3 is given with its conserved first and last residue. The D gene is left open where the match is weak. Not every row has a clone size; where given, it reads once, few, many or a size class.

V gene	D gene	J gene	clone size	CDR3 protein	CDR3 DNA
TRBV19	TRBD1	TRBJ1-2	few	CASSSRTGYGYTF	TGTGCCAGTAGTTCGCGGACAGGTTATGGCTACACCTTC
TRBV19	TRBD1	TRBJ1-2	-	CASMAVGTGAAGYTF	TGTGCCAGTATGGCGGTCGGAACAGGGGCGGCTGGCTACACCTTC
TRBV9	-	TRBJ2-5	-	CASSVSPVGETQYF	TGTGCCAGCAGCGTATCCCCCGTGGGGGAGACCCAGTACTTC
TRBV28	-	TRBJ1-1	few	CASSPGSLRTEAFF	TGTGCCAGCAGTCCCGGGTCCCTTCGGACTGAAGCTTTCTTT
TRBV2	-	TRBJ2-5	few	CATPGDSQETQYF	TGTGCCACCCCGGGGGACAGCCAAGAGACCCAGTACTTC
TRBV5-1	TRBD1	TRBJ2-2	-	CASSPQQGAGTGELFF	TGCGCCAGCAGCCCTCAACAGGGGGCCGGCACCGGGGAGCTGTTTTTT
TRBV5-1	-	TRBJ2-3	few	CASSFQFTDTQYF	TGCGCCAGCAGCTTTCAGTTCACAGATACGCAGTATTTT
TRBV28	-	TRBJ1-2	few	CASSPRDRSAAGYTF	TGTGCCAGCAGTCCCCGAGACAGGTCCGCAGCGGGCTACACCTTC
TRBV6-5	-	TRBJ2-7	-	CASSPWGGPNEQYF	TGTGCCAGCAGCCCTTGGGGTGGTCCTAACGAGCAGTACTTC
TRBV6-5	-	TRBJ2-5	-	CASSFNLASQETQYF	TGTGCCAGCAGTTTCAATCTAGCGTCCCAAGAGACCCAGTACTTC
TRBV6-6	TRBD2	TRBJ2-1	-	CASGGGYNEQFF	TGTGCCAGCGGGGGGGGCTACAATGAGCAGTTCTTC
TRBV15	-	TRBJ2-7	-	CATSRDAGPYEQYF	TGTGCCACCAGCAGAGATGCAGGGCCCTACGAGCAGTACTTC
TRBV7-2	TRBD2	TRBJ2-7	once	CASSLSGSYEQYF	TGTGCCAGCAGCTTAAGCGGGAGCTACGAGCAGTACTTC
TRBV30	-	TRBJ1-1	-	CARVLGREAFF	TGTGCCCGCGTCCTAGGCCGTGAAGCTTTCTTT
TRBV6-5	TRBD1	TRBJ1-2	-	CASTAGTGLAYGYTF	TGTGCCAGCACCGCCGGGACAGGTTTGGCCTATGGCTACACCTTC
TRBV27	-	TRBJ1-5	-	CASSLMAGSNQPQHF	TGTGCCAGCAGTTTAATGGCAGGGAGCAATCAGCCCCAGCATTTT
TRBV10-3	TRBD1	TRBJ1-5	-	CTIGRGQGDQPQHF	TGTACCATCGGGAGAGGACAGGGGGATCAGCCCCAGCATTTT
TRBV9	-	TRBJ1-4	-	CASSVDGDISGELFF	TGTGCCAGCAGCGTAGATGGGGACATATCGGGTGAACTGTTTTTT
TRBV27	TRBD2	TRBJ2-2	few	CASSLKVSRLAGGNTGELFF	TGTGCCAGCAGTCTAAAGGTTTCGCGACTAGCGGGGGGAAACACCGGGGAGCTGTTTTTT
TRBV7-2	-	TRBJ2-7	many	CASGTPSYEQYF	TGTGCCAGCGGGACACCCTCCTACGAGCAGTACTTC
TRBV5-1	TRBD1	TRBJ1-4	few	CASSFGTGLGRDDKLFF	TGCGCCAGCAGCTTCGGGACAGGCCTCGGGAGGGATGATAAACTGTTTTTT
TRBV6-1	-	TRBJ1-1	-	CALTAGATGTEAFF	TGTGCCCTCACGGCGGGGGCTACGGGGACTGAAGCTTTCTTT
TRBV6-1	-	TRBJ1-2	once	CASRAYGYTF	TGTGCCAGCAGGGCCTATGGCTACACCTTC
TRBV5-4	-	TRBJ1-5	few	CASSLDGSNQPQHF	TGTGCCAGCAGCTTGGACGGCAGCAATCAGCCCCAGCATTTT
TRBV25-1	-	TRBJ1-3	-	CASRLGSGNTIYF	TGTGCCAGCCGACTTGGCTCTGGAAACACCATATATTTT
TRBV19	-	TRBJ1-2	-	CATSVGGIDAYGYTF	TGTGCCACCTCGGTAGGGGGTATCGATGCTTATGGCTACACCTTC
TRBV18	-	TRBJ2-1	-	CASSPLGIRAHEQFF	TGTGCCAGCTCACCACTTGGAATAAGGGCCCATGAGCAGTTCTTC
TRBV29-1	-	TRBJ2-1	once	CSAIRGVDEQFF	TGCAGCGCGATTAGGGGGGTGGATGAGCAGTTCTTC
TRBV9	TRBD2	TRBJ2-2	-	CASSASGTSRTGELFF	TGTGCCAGCAGCGCCTCCGGGACTAGTCGGACCGGGGAGCTGTTTTTT
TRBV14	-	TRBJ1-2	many	CASSQDRGPYTF	TGTGCCAGCAGCCAAGATCGCGGCCCGTACACCTTC
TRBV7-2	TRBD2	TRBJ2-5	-	CASSPPGGGISQETQYF	TGTGCCAGCAGCCCCCCTGGCGGGGGGATTAGCCAAGAGACCCAGTACTTC
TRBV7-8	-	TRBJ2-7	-	CASSPLSQRNTYEQYF	TGTGCCAGCAGCCCCCTCTCTCAACGGAACACCTACGAGCAGTACTTC
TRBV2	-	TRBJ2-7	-	CASSSPRGTIYEQYF	TGTGCCAGCAGTTCACCCAGGGGAACGATCTACGAGCAGTACTTC
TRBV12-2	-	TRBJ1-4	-	CASRLDPTGSNEKLFF	TGTGCAAGTCGCTTGGACCCTACAGGGAGTAATGAAAAACTGTTTTTT
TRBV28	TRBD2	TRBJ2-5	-	CASSLGGKEETQYF	TGTGCCAGCAGTTTGGGAGGGAAAGAAGAGACCCAGTACTTC
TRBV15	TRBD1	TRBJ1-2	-	CATSRGQNYGYTF	TGTGCCACCAGCAGGGGACAGAACTATGGCTACACCTTC
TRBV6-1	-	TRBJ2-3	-	CASSVGTSTDTQYF	TGTGCCAGCAGTGTAGGTACTAGCACAGATACGCAGTATTTT
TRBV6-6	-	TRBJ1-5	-	CASSWPGVEQPQHF	TGTGCCAGCAGTTGGCCTGGGGTTGAGCAGCCCCAGCATTTT
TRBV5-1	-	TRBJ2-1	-	CASSLTGNSYNEQFF	TGCGCCAGCAGCTTGACAGGGAACTCCTACAATGAGCAGTTCTTC
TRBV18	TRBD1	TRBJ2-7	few	CASSTTGTGEYEQYF	TGTGCCAGCTCAACTACCGGGACAGGGGAATACGAGCAGTACTTC
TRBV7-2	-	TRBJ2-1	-	CASSLHGGTYNEQFF	TGTGCCAGCAGCTTACACGGGGGCACCTACAATGAGCAGTTCTTC
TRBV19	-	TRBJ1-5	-	CASSIVYGTVENQPQHF	TGTGCCAGTAGTATAGTTTATGGCACAGTTGAAAATCAGCCCCAGCATTTT
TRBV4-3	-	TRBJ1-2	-	CASSQGYTGAPYTF	TGCGCCAGCAGCCAGGGATATACAGGTGCCCCGTACACCTTC
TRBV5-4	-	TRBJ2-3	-	CASSSRSADTQYF	TGTGCCAGCAGCTCCCGCAGCGCAGATACGCAGTATTTT
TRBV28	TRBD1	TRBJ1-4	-	CASRQGKKLFF	TGTGCCAGCCGACAGGGGAAAAAACTGTTTTTT